This TCR beta chain comes out of a study of T cells in Graves' hyperthyroidism and ophthalmopathy. A word on this clonotype: A junction boundary mismatches the germline segment, possibly from a read error.

Template material for amplifying TCR beta CDR3 regions consisted of RNA transcripts. First-round RT-PCR targeting the TCR CDR3 was performed with the HTBI primer set. MiXCR was run by TCRdb on the multiplex PCR reads, yielding one entry per CDR3 protein. This sample has around 600,000 distinct CDR3 sequences, with more than 13% found just once. Germline V CDR1 and CDR2: DFQATT, SNEGSKA (reference sequence). This CDR3 is 15 amino acids long. The sequencing input was blood. The chain uses TRBV20-1 and TRBJ1-2; D is undetermined. The receptor's source is a woman aged 18-35 years with Graves' ophthalmopathy. CDR3 residues: CSARDLYLGDDGYTF. The CDR3 region has the DNA TGCAGTGCTAGAGATCTCTATTTGGGTGATGATGGGTACACCTTC.